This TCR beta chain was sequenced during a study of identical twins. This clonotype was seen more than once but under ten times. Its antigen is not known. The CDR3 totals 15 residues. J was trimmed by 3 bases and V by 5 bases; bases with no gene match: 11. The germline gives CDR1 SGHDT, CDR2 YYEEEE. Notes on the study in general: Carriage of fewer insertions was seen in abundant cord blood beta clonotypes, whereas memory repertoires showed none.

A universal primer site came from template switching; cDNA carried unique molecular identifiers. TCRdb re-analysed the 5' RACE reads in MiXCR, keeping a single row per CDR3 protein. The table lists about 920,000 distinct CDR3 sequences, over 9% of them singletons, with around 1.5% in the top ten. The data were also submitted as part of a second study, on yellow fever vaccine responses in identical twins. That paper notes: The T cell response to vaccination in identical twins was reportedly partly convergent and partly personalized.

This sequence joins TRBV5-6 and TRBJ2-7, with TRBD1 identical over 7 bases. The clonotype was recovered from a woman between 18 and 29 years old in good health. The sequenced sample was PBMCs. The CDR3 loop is CASRLRGTANYEQYF. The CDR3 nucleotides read TGTGCCAGCAGACTCCGAGGGACAGCAAACTACGAGCAGTACTTC.